Listed below are T cell receptor beta chains from one sample, sequenced in a study of T cell repertoires in cytomegalovirus infection. These receptors' targets are unknown. TCRdb redid the calling of the reads with MiXCR, one entry per CDR3 protein. Here the sample spans around 900,000 distinct CDR3 sequences, 31% being singletons. The source material was cultured CD8+ T cells from PBMCs, sampled from culture after CMV antigen stimulation. Source of these receptors: a human donor in good health (CMV status not recorded). Some clones in this sample may be carry-over from other donors' samples. Both conserved end residues are part of each CDR3. D genes are given only for firm matches. Rows give clone size only sometimes, using once, few, many, or a class for an expanded clone.

D | size | J | V | DNA | CDR3
. | few | TRBJ1-1 | TRBV6-2/TRBV6-3 | TGTGCCAGCAGTTACTCAGCAGCTTTCTTT | CASSYSAAFF
. | once | TRBJ1-2 | TRBV20-1 | TGCAGTGCCTTACCGGGACGGCGATTTGGCTATGGCTACACCTTC | CSALPGRRFGYGYTF
. | many | TRBJ2-1 | TRBV11-1 | TGTGCCAGCAGCTTAGCCATTGGATATGAGCAGTTCTTC | CASSLAIGYEQFF
. | . | TRBJ1-5 | TRBV15 | TGTGCCACCAGCAGAGGACAGTATAGCAATCAGCCCCAGCATTTT | CATSRGQYSNQPQHF
TRBD1 | few | TRBJ1-1 | TRBV6-8 | TGTGCCAGCAGTTACTCCCAACTCTGGACAGGGGACACTGAAGCTTTCTTT | CASSYSQLWTGDTEAFF
. | many | TRBJ1-2 | TRBV7-9 | TGTGCCAGCAGCAGGGGGGGCGACATTAACTATGGCTACACCTTC | CASSRGGDINYGYTF
TRBD1 | . | TRBJ1-6 | TRBV6-5 | TGTGCCAGCAGTTACTCGATAGACAGGGGCCCTGAAAATTCACCCCTCCACTTT | CASSYSIDRGPENSPLHF
. | few | TRBJ2-5 | TRBV19 | TGTGCCAGTAGTGTTTGGACAGAACAGAGAGAGACCCAGTACTTC | CASSVWTEQRETQYF
TRBD2 | . | TRBJ2-5 | TRBV4-1 | TGTGCCAGCAGCCAAGAACTAGCGGGGGGGCAGGATAAGACCCAGTACTTC | CASSQELAGGQDKTQYF
. | . | TRBJ2-3 | TRBV15 | TGTGCCACCAGCGCTATTCGGGATACGCAGTATTTT | CATSAIRDTQYF
. | . | TRBJ2-2 | TRBV12-3/TRBV12-4 | TGTGCCAGCAGTTTATGGGCGGTGGGGAACACCGGGGAGCTGTTTTTT | CASSLWAVGNTGELFF
. | . | TRBJ1-5 | TRBV6-1 | TGTGCCAGCAGTGAAGCCAGTCAGGGGATATGGGATCAGCCCCAGCATTTT | CASSEASQGIWDQPQHF
. | many | TRBJ2-2 | TRBV7-3 | TGTGCAAGTGAGGGAAGGACCGGGGAGCTGTTTTTT | CASEGRTGELFF
. | . | TRBJ1-1 | TRBV29-1 | TGCAGCGTTGAAACAACCGAGGGCACTGAAGCTTTCTTT | CSVETTEGTEAFF
. | few | TRBJ1-1 | TRBV29-1 | TGCAGCGTTGAAATGGTTGGACAGATGAACACTGAAGCTTTCTTT | CSVEMVGQMNTEAFF
TRBD1 | . | TRBJ2-3 | TRBV7-8 | TGTGCCAGCAGCGTAGAGGGACAGGGTCCAGATACGCAGTATTTT | CASSVEGQGPDTQYF
TRBD2 | few | TRBJ2-1 | TRBV6-2/TRBV6-3 | TGTGCCAGCAGGTTCGGGGGGTTGCAGTTCTTC | CASRFGGLQFF
TRBD1 | . | TRBJ1-2 | TRBV29-1 | TGCAGCGTGGGCCGGACAGGAAACTATGGCTACACCTTC | CSVGRTGNYGYTF
. | few | TRBJ1-6 | TRBV5-6 | TGTGCCAGCAGCTCTGGAGCAGGGGTCGGTTCACCCCTCCACTTT | CASSSGAGVGSPLHF
TRBD2 | . | TRBJ2-7 | TRBV20-1 | TGCAGTGGGACTAGCCCGACCTACGAGCAGTACTTC | CSGTSPTYEQYF
. | . | TRBJ1-6 | TRBV12-3/TRBV12-4 | TGTGCCACCCGACCCGGGCCCAATTCACCCCTCCACTTT | CATRPGPNSPLHF
. | few | TRBJ2-2 | TRBV7-6 | TGTGCCAGCAGTTCCCGGGATGCGAACACCGGGGAGCTGTTTTTT | CASSSRDANTGELFF
TRBD1 | . | TRBJ1-4 | TRBV10-3 | TGTGCCATCAGGAAAACAGGGGATCGAGGAGAAAAACTGTTTTTT | CAIRKTGDRGEKLFF
. | . | TRBJ1-2 | TRBV7-8 | TGTGCCAGCAGCTTAGCTCCCGCTAAAGGCTACACCTTC | CASSLAPAKGYTF
. | . | TRBJ1-6 | TRBV5-3 | TGTGCCAGCAGCTTAGGAGTATCTGGGACGGTTTCACCCCTCCACTTT | CASSLGVSGTVSPLHF
TRBD2 | . | TRBJ2-6 | TRBV5-1 | TGCGCCAGCAGCTGGGCTAGCGGGGCTGATGTAAGCTCTGGGGCCAACGTCCTGACTTTC | CASSWASGADVSSGANVLTF
. | . | TRBJ2-5 | TRBV27 | TGTGCCAGCAGTTTCGGTAGGGATCGACCTGGAGAGACCCAGTACTTC | CASSFGRDRPGETQYF
TRBD1 | . | TRBJ2-7 | TRBV7-6 | TGTGCCAGCAGCTCCCTAGGGACAGGAGCCTCCTACGAGCAGTACTTC | CASSSLGTGASYEQYF
. | . | TRBJ2-7 | TRBV6-8 | TGTGCCAGCAGTTACACCTCCCCACACTCCAGTGCCTACGAGCAGTACTTC | CASSYTSPHSSAYEQYF
TRBD2 | . | TRBJ2-5 | TRBV6-2/TRBV6-3 | TGTGCCAGCAGTCCTGGGACTAGCTGGGAGACCCAGTACTTC | CASSPGTSWETQYF
TRBD2 | many | TRBJ2-1 | TRBV7-6 | TGTGCCAGCAGCTTTGAGGCGGGAGGCTCCTACAATGAGCAGTTCTTC | CASSFEAGGSYNEQFF
TRBD2 | . | TRBJ2-3 | TRBV11-2 | TGTGCCAGCTGCCCTAGCGGTTTTAGCACAGATACGCAGTATTTT | CASCPSGFSTDTQYF
TRBD1 | few | TRBJ1-1 | TRBV2 | TGTGCCACCCCAGGGGGTGGACGGGAAGCTTTCTTT | CATPGGGREAFF
. | . | TRBJ2-3 | TRBV10-3 | TGTGCCATCAGTGAGTCGGTGGGACACACCACAGATACGCAGTATTTT | CAISESVGHTTDTQYF
TRBD2 | few | TRBJ2-3 | TRBV7-6 | TGTGCCAGCAGCTTAGCGGCTAGCGGGGGAGAGACAGATACGCAGTATTTT | CASSLAASGGETDTQYF
TRBD1 | . | TRBJ2-2 | TRBV6-1 | TGTGCCACGCAGGGGGCCGACACCGGGGAGCTGTTTTTT | CATQGADTGELFF
. | few | TRBJ2-7 | TRBV4-2 | TGTGCCAGCAGCCAAGATCCAGGGGCCGGGTACGAGCAGTACTTC | CASSQDPGAGYEQYF
. | . | TRBJ2-3 | TRBV7-4 | TGTGCCAGCAGCTCCCCTACTCTCCAAGCGCAGTATTTT | CASSSPTLQAQYF
. | few | TRBJ1-5 | TRBV6-6 | TGTGCCAGCAGAGAGGGGGGCGGCAATCAGCCCCAGCATTTT | CASREGGGNQPQHF
. | . | TRBJ1-5 | TRBV4-3 | TGCGCCAGCAGCCAATCCCGGACCGCGAGCAATCAGCCCCAGCATTTT | CASSQSRTASNQPQHF
. | . | TRBJ1-1 | TRBV20-1 | TGCAGTGCTGTGTATCGACAGCCGAACACTGAAGCTTTCTTT | CSAVYRQPNTEAFF
. | . | TRBJ1-1 | TRBV9 | TGTGCCAGCAGCGTATCTTCCACTCTCGTGGGAAACACTGAAGCTTTCTTT | CASSVSSTLVGNTEAFF
. | few | TRBJ1-1 | TRBV7-9 | TGTGCCAGCAGCTTAGCGGGCAGTGGGGGAACTGAAGCTTTCTTT | CASSLAGSGGTEAFF
. | . | TRBJ1-1 | TRBV15 | TGTGCCACCAGCAGAGATCCCCCGACAGGGAACACTGAAGCTTTCTTT | CATSRDPPTGNTEAFF
TRBD1 | . | TRBJ2-7 | TRBV5-1 | TGCGCCAGCAGCAAGGGACAGGGGATCTCCTACGAGCAGTACTTC | CASSKGQGISYEQYF
. | . | TRBJ1-5 | TRBV12-3/TRBV12-4 | TGTGCCAGCAGCCAGGACAGCGGCCCCAATCAGCCCCAGCATTTT | CASSQDSGPNQPQHF
. | many | TRBJ1-4 | TRBV7-2 | TGTGCCAGCAGCCCTACCCCACAGTATAATGAAAAACTGTTTTTT | CASSPTPQYNEKLFF
. | . | TRBJ2-1 | TRBV7-9 | TGTGCCAGCAGCGTGGAGAGCTCCTACAATGAGCAGTTCTTC | CASSVESSYNEQFF
TRBD2 | . | TRBJ2-5 | TRBV7-6 | TGTGCCAGCAGCTTAGAGTCGGCACAGCGGGGAGAGACCCAGTACTTC | CASSLESAQRGETQYF
. | . | TRBJ2-7 | TRBV7-6 | TGTGCCAGCAGCACTTCGGACAGTCAAGCCTACGAGCAGTACTTC | CASSTSDSQAYEQYF
TRBD1 | many | TRBJ2-5 | TRBV7-2 | TGTGCCAGCAGCTTAGGAGGGGGCAGGGGAGAGACCCAGTACTTC | CASSLGGGRGETQYF
TRBD1 | . | TRBJ2-5 | TRBV27 | TGTGCCATCTGGGACAGAGAGGAGACCCAGTACTTC | CAIWDREETQYF